The TCR beta chain described here comes from a study of blood T cells in healthy people across ages. Study as a whole: Using template switching, researchers captured about one barcoded beta molecule for each two T cells. Study outcomes and limitations: Diversity estimates from one million T cells were considered underestimates.

Remarks on this clonotype: Its antigen remains unidentified.

CDR3 length: 12 amino acids. Trimming pared 1 base from V and 11 bases from J, leaving 9 bases between. CDR1 is SGHAT and CDR2 is FQNNGV in the germline V gene. Isolated PBMCs totaled at least 6 million in each sample. Samples each yielded at least 6 micrograms of total RNA. Next came a second PCR, run for about 7 to 12 cycles, which used a sample-barcoded 5' primer along with a J-beta primer mix. Each CDR3 protein gets one entry after TCRdb re-called the 5' RACE reads with MiXCR. The data contain some 1.8 million distinct CDR3 sequences, about two fifths of them singletons. The sample comprised blood. The sequence was collected from a human donor in good health. The rearrangement uses TRBV11-2 and TRBJ2-1; no clear D. CDR3 nucleotide sequence: TGTGCCAGCAGCTTAGTGCCAGACCAGCAGTTCTTC. Its protein product is CASSLVPDQQFF. The full variable domain, with the rest looked up from reference TRBV11-2 and TRBJ2-1, is EAGVAQSPRYKIIEKRQSVAFWCNPISGHATLYWYQQILGQGPKLLIQFQNNGVVDDSQLPKDRFSAERLKGVDSTLKIQPAKLEDSAVYLCASSLVPDQQFFGPGTRLTVL.